This TCR beta chain derives from a study of blood T cell repertoires in COVID-19 (dated by TCRdb to about 2020). For context, the study as a whole: Samples from collaborators originated in the United States, Italy and Spain and spanned both the acute and convalescent phases of COVID-19. The material from the prospective study consisted of cDNA or gDNA derived from T cells, B-cell-depleted T cells, or PBMCs. The dataset comprised deeply sampled blood TCRbeta repertoires from subjects exposed to, actively infected with, or recovered from COVID-19. The repertoires were released in a freely available public database intended as a resource for research on the immune response to SARS-CoV-2. The samples were drawn from two sources: the first 160 participants of the ongoing ImmuneRACE study, and 950 to 1,500 subjects contributed by 6 global collaborators. A de-identified subject ID, COVID-19 status, age in years and sex were almost always included in the sample metadata. HLA class I and class II types, where available, came from metadata supplied by the sample provider rather than from assay-based typing. The investigation overall reported the following: Clinical and demographic metadata were provided uncurated, with the amount varying by source and participant.

Collaborating institutions collected whole blood in K2EDTA tubes following their own protocols. For TCRbeta analysis, collaborators shipped samples in one of three forms: frozen whole blood, isolated PBMCs, or DNA extracted from either of those sample types. Comment on this clone: Its recognized antigen is unknown. Per-nucleotide qualities are absent, and no much larger clonotype sits a single base away.

The immunoSEQ Assay, a bias-controlled multiplex PCR, was used to amplify TCRbeta CDR3 regions from genomic DNA. Per the original workflow: The number of nucleated cells in each sample was estimated by amplification of reference gene primers within the assay. To quantify the absolute abundance of each unique TCRbeta CDR3 rearrangement, sequence reads were collapsed and filtered. For each sample, productive Simpson clonality was calculated as the square root of Simpson's diversity index across productive rearrangements. TCRdb holds this immuneACCESS table with in-frame rearrangements only. Some clones are missing; in checked studies, unresolved V genes explain under half, and the rest has no known cause. The V and J calls and the clone size are those of that table, but D and trimming were determined from the DNA. Here the sample has nearly 95,000 clones; roughly 86% occur a single time. The ten largest clones add up to approximately 8% of the sample.

Between the V and J ends, shortened by 4 bases and 3 bases respectively, the junction contains 15 bases. The CDR3 holds 15 amino acids from the cysteine to the phenylalanine. This entry keeps only the CDR3 DNA: 45 bases, framed from base 1. Taken from the germline V gene, the CDR1 and CDR2 loops are SGHTA and FQGNSA. This TCR derives from a human donor with acute or convalescent COVID-19. The donor label of this sample is uncertain. The rearrangement combines TRBV7-2 with TRBJ1-1; 6 matching bases give a weak D call of TRBD1. The sequenced sample was peripheral blood. The DNA sequence follows: TGTGCCAGCAGCTCCCGACGGGGGGCGGACACTGAAGCTTTCTTT. This encodes CASSSRRGADTEAFF.